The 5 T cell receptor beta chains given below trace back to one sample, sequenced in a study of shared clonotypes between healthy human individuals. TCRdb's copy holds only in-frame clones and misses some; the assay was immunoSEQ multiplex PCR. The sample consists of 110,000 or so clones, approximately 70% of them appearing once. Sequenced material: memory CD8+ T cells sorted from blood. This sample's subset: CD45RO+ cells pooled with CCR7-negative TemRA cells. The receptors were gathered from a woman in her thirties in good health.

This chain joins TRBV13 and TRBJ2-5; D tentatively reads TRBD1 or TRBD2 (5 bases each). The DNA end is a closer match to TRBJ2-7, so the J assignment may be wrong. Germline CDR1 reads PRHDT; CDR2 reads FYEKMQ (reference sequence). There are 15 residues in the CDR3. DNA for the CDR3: TGTGCCAGCAGCTTAGAAGGGGACCCCTCCTACGAGCAGTACTTC. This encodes CASSLEGDPSYEQYF.

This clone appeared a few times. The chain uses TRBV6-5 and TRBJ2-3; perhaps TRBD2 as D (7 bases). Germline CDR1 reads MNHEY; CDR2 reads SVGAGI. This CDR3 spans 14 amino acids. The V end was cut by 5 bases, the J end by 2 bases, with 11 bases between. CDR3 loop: CASSEGGSTDTQYF. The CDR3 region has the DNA TGTGCCAGCAGTGAGGGGGGGTCCACAGATACGCAGTATTTT.

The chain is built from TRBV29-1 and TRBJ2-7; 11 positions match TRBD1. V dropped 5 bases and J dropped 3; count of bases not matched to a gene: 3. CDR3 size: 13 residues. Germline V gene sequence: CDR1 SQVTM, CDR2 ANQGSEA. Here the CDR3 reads CSVPGTGGYEQYF. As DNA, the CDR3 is TGCAGCGTTCCGGGGACAGGGGGCTACGAGCAGTACTTC.

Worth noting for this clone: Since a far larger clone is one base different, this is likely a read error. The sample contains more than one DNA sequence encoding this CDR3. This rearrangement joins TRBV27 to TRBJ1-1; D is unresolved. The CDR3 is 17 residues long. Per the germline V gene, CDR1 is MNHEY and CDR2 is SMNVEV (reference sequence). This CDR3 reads CASSLTHRAPLGTEAFF. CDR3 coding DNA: TGTGCCAGCAGTTTGACTCACCGGGCTCCCCTAGGCACTGAAGCTTTTTTT.

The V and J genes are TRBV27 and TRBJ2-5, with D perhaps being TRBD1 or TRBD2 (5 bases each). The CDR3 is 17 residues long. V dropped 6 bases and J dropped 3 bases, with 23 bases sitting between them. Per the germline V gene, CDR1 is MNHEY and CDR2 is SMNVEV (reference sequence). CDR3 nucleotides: TGTGCCAGCAGGGACTCCCACGCAAGGACACGCGAAGAGACCCAGTACTTC. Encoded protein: CASRDSHARTREETQYF.